This entry describes one TCR beta chain. Its antigen is still unknown. No qualities accompany the bases; no much larger clone lies one base away. Including the terminal cysteine and phenylalanine, the CDR3 comprises 16 residues. The CDR3 DNA has 48 bases and is translated from base 1. Taken from the germline V gene, the CDR1 and CDR2 loops are LGHNA and YSLEER. V is pared back by 1 base and J by 1 base, with 14 bases lying between the germline termini. The data were taken from a study of cytomegalovirus exposure and HLA in healthy donors (dated by TCRdb to 2017 to 2019). Notes on the research overall: An earlier analysis of approximately 640 of the donors reported 250 to 300 Gb of sequence data and some 120 million unique TCR beta sequences from 150 million to 200 million T cells. Because of strong linkage in the cohort, roughly five DR-DQ haplotypes were treated as single units for association and clustering. An earlier analysis of 500 to 650 of the donors applied high-throughput TCR beta sequencing to assess whether each TCR beta V gene segment acted as functional or pseudogenic. The later analysis used no new phenotypic data to find candidate immune exposures, relying instead on TCR beta sequences and their occurrence across donors. Of the 350 to 450 genotyped donors, roughly 76% were placed in the genetic ancestry cluster associated with self-reported Caucasian donors. To predict cytomegalovirus infection status, the study brought together high-throughput TCR immunosequencing, statistical association of individual TCRs with disease status, and machine learning. Using immunosequencing, the study profiled T cell repertoires from fewer than 700 subjects and related those repertoires to cytomegalovirus serostatus. HLA typing covered class I and class II loci at four-digit resolution. Donor age, sex, ethnicity and CMV serostatus were compiled alongside the repertoire data. On average, around 230,000 unique TCR beta nucleotide sequences were sequenced per donor among fewer than 500 genotyped donors of the cohort, with roughly 18% of those sequences being non-productive. A later analysis re-analyzed previously published TCR beta repertoires from 650 to 800 donors and added high-resolution HLA genotyping to study TCR occurrence patterns. Every repertoire in the discovery cohort had been generated on one and the same sequencing platform. The aim of the study was to test whether cataloging public T cell receptors could identify signatures of past pathogen exposure. The number of typed donors differed by locus: 629-630 for A, B, C, DRB1 and DQB1; approximately 530 for DQA1; around 610 for DPA1; and roughly 470 for DPB1. A later genetic analysis used genome-wide SNP genotypes for about 65% of the 666 donors, treating that subset as a discovery cohort. An early release covering some 640 HLA-typed donors comprised about 310 gigabases of sequencing data and 85 million to 100 million unique TCR sequences. Along with the approximately 620-subject first cohort, a separate validation cohort of more than 90 different subjects was used. The paper's findings and limits, for the study overall: Presence/absence analyses assumed roughly uniform sequencing depth across donors, an assumption that may not hold. Only TCR beta chains were sequenced in this cohort, and the absence of alpha or paired-chain data limited detectable features. The authors suggested that the approach could potentially be extended to other disease states and immunological phenotypes. A further reported finding was that TCR beta sequences accurately predicted the HLA-A and HLA-B alleles for most subjects in the first cohort. The only immune exposure information available for the cohort was CMV serostatus. According to a later genetic analysis, donors in an Asian-associated ancestry cluster had fewer N-insertions in productive TCRs than the roughly 660-donor mean. Correlated functional status among segregating V segments might be attributable to linkage disequilibrium, but an unknown experimental factor could not be ruled out. In a later analysis, HLA-associated TCR beta chains showed more clonal expansion and lower generation probabilities than non-associated chains that were equally common. Most CMV-associated TCR beta chains appeared to be HLA-restricted in a later analysis, and the HLA associations seemed to be driven largely by CMV exposure. The study gave a list of some 150 TCR beta chains associated with cytomegalovirus. The sequencing pipeline was judged likely to have produced a cluster of highly shared sequence variants as a technical artifact. In vitro tests confirmed that three of the cytomegalovirus-associated TCR beta chains recognize cytomegalovirus antigens. The classifier was reported to diagnose cytomegalovirus status with high specificity and sensitivity in both the original cohort and the validation cohort. Most TCR sequences were observed very rarely across donors, whereas some public TCRs were present in many individuals. Some IMGT-functional V segments, including TRBV6-2 and TRBV6-3, could not be distinguished by the 87-base-pair reads and were therefore excluded. In a later analysis, some 17,000 TCR beta sequences were associated with specific HLA alleles at a false discovery rate of 0.05. According to a later analysis, TCR association rates differed among HLA loci, with DRB1 alleles showing the most associated TCRs and HLA-C alleles showing the fewest. Because counts were too low, about 15 rarely observed V segments, including chromosome 9 orphons, were left out of the earlier analysis of some 640 of the donors. Because HLA typing was missing for some donors at each locus, association tests included only the typed subset. In a later analysis, several top co-occurrence clusters were reported to appear linked to parvovirus B19, influenza, CMV and Epstein-Barr virus. In a later genetic analysis, a missense DCLRE1C variant was associated with V-gene and J-gene trimming of TCR beta chains, and the association was replicated in an independent cohort. Broadly in line with IMGT annotations, most TCR beta V segments showed up in productive rearrangements about 87% or about 30% of the time in an earlier analysis of approximately 600 of the donors. Strong co-occurrence of HLA alleles, especially DR and DQ, made assigning TCR associations to individual alleles difficult.

The library was made by the immunoSEQ multiplex PCR assay. For the multiplex PCR, a mixture combining 60 forward primers for TCR Vbeta segments and 13 reverse primers for TCR Jbeta segments was used. A multiplex PCR assay on genomic DNA amplified the CDR3 region of rearranged TCR beta genes. On the Illumina HiSeq System, the amplified TCR beta libraries were sequenced as 87-base-pair reads. The paper's data handling went like this. A later analysis tallied 75 million to 95 million unique TCR beta chains across the 640 or so repertoires, and approximately 11 million of those chains were shared by two or more donors. Raw reads were error-corrected and collapsed into unique sequences by a nearest-neighbor algorithm in which closely related sequences were merged to remove PCR and sequencing errors. Alignment of CDR3 sequences to IMGT reference sequences was used to assign V, D and J gene segments. Each retained sequence needed at least a six-nucleotide match to both a V gene segment and a J gene segment. Rearrangements were classified as productive when the CDR3 lacked stop codons and remained in frame with V and J, and all other rearrangements were classified as non-productive. Following IMGT convention, CDR3 was defined as the stretch from the second conserved V-encoded cysteine to the conserved J-encoded phenylalanine. The earlier analysis of approximately 590 of the donors excluded any sequence lacking an unambiguous match to a single V gene segment. In an earlier analysis of 587 of the donors, V segments were called functional above 56.7% productive rearrangements and were called segregating when the between-donor standard deviation exceeded 5%. A statistical classification framework was built for diagnosing cytomegalovirus status from the catalog of TCR beta chain sequences. V and J gene assignment, in a later analysis, came from comparing TCR nucleotide sequences with IMGT/GENE-DB human TR gene sequences. The TCRdist pipeline was used in a later analysis to assign CDR3 sequences and most-parsimonious VDJ recombination scenarios. In a later analysis, every TCR beta chain was defined by the combination of its CDR3 amino acid sequence and its V-gene family, and reads without a unique V-gene family were dropped. To address suspected cross-contamination and a sequencing artifact, a later analysis removed some 620 highly shared, low-generation-probability nucleotide sequences. A later analysis calculated a clonal expansion index for each public chain from normalized within-repertoire ranks of inferred template counts. In a later analysis, generation probabilities were computed with a VDJ recombination model fitted to out-of-frame rearrangements, and the resulting probabilities were checked against IGoR. A later analysis scored TCR-TCR, TCR-HLA and TCR-CMV co-occurrence with hypergeometric tests, applying a repertoire-size bias correction to TCR pairs. In a later analysis, false discovery rates were estimated by permuting HLA or CMV assignments 20 times. In a later analysis, co-occurring TCRs were grouped using DBSCAN, with TCRdist sequence similarity added in when clustering inside HLA-allele-positive subsets. Co-occurrence clustering excluded repertoires with fewer than 30,000 or more than 120,000 public chains, plus five with anomalous nucleotide sharing. TCRdb holds this immuneACCESS table with in-frame rearrangements only. Some clones are missing; in checked studies, unresolved V genes explain under half, and the rest has no known cause. V, J and clone size were drawn from that table, and D and trimming were deduced from the DNA. The sample includes about 190,000 clones, with 81% observed a single time. The ten largest clones represent around 2% of the sample.

The cohort was made up of approximately 670 healthy bone marrow donors. At the time of sampling, all cohort members were nominally healthy, though unrecorded immune exposures were likely present. The donor tested CMV seronegative and was one of the 352 seronegative cohort members. Each donor provided a peripheral blood sample, and peripheral blood mononuclear cells were used for TCR beta sequencing. Genomic DNA extraction from the blood cell samples was performed with the Qiagen DNeasy Blood Extraction Kit. The TCR was taken from a man younger than 35 in good health and CMV-seronegative. The specimen sequenced was PBMCs. The V and J genes are TRBV4-3 and TRBJ2-7; TRBD1 might be the D gene, on 6 matching bases. The bases are TGCGCCAGCAGCCAAGGGACAGTAGACAGGTCCTACGAGCAGTACTTC. It translates as CASSQGTVDRSYEQYF.